The 4 T cell receptor beta chains below were found in one sample sequenced in a study of low-dose radiotherapy and immunotherapy resistance in tumors. Priming of first-strand cDNA relied on TRAV- and TRBV-specific primers (covering alpha and beta chains). The PCR that amplified TCRs ran for around 21 cycles, relying on a constant-region primer and a V-primer adapter. Via MiXCR, TCRdb re-called the reads, giving one row per CDR3 protein. The repertoire holds more than 10,000 distinct CDR3 sequences, with roughly 60% as singletons. The receptors here all came from a human donor with advanced metastatic prostate, ovarian, gallbladder or colorectal cancer (not recorded which). This table probably holds off-target reads from a library built for another chain.

This sequence joins TRBV2 and TRBJ1-4; D remains ambiguous. This CDR3 region has 14 residues. With 6 bases removed from V and 4 bases from J, the gap between germline ends came to 12 bases. Germline V gives CDR1 SNHLY, CDR2 FYNNEI. The CDR3 DNA sequence: TGTGCCAGCAGCGTCCCCTCCGGTAATGAAAAACTGTTTTTT. This sequence encodes CASSVPSGNEKLFF.

J is TRBJ2-7 and V is TRBV28; 13 bases align to TRBD2. CDR1 is MDHEN and CDR2 is SYDVKM in the germline V gene. This CDR3 contains 15 residues. Losses at the gene ends were 5 bases for V and 4 bases for J; bases not matched to a gene: 5. The chain's CDR3 is CASSPRTSGSYEQYF. CDR3 sequence (DNA): TGTGCCAGCAGTCCGCGGACTAGCGGGAGTTACGAGCAGTACTTC.

This clonotype has only a few counts. J is TRBJ1-6 and V is TRBV5-6, with 10 bases that match TRBD1. Germline CDR1 reads SGHDT; CDR2 reads YYEEEE. CDR3 length: 16 amino acids. Trimming took 2 bases from V and 7 from J; bases not matched to a gene: 6. CDR3 DNA sequence: TGTGCCAGCAGCTTTGGCCCGGGACAGGGGAATTCACCCCTCCACTTT. Its translation is CASSFGPGQGNSPLHF.

This chain connects TRBV6-5 to TRBJ1-2; a possible D gene is TRBD1 (6 bases). The CDR3 extends over 15 amino acids. Germline V CDR1 and CDR2: MNHEY, SVGAGI. Trimming took off 4 bases at V and 4 bases at J, with 16 bases between the two ends. In nucleotides, the CDR3 is TGTGCCAGCAGTTTGACTTTAGGACAGCTCTATGGCTACACCTTC. It yields the protein CASSLTLGQLYGYTF.